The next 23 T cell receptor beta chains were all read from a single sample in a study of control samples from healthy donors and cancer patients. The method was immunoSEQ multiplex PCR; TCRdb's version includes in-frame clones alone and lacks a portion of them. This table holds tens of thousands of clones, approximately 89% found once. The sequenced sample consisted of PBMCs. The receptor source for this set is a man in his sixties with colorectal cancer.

The DNA of the CDR3 is TGTGCCAGCAAGGATCGATTGGGGGAAAAACTGTTTTTT. Encoded protein: CASKDRLGEKLFF. The V gene is TRBV6-5, the J gene TRBJ1-4; no firm D call. The V end was cut by 7 bases, the J end by 8 bases, with 14 bases between. The CDR3 length is 13 residues. The V gene's germline CDR1 is MNHEY and CDR2 SVGAGI.

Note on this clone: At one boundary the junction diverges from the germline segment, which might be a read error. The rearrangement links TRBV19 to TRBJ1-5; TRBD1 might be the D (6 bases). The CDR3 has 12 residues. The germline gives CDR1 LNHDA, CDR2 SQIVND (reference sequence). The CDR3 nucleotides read TGTGCCAGTAGTCCCGGGAGGGGGGCCCCATACTTT. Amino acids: CASSPGRGAPYF.

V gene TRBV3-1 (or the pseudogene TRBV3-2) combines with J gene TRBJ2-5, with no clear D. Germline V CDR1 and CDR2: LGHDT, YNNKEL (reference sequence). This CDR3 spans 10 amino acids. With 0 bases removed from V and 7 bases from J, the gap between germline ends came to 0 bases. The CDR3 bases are TGTGCCAGCAGCCAAGAGACCCAGTACTTC. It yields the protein CASSQETQYF.

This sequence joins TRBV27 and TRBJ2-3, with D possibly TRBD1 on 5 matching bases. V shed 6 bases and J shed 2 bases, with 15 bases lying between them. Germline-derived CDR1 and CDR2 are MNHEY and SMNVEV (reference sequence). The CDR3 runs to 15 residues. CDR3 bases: TGTGCCAGCAGACGTAGTTGGGGCCCCACAGATACGCAGTATTTT. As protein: CASRRSWGPTDTQYF.

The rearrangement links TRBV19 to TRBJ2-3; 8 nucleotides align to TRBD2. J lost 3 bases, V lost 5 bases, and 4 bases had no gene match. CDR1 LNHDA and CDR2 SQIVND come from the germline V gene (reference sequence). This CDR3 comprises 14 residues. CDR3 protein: CASSLQRGTDTQYF. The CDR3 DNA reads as TGTGCCAGTAGTCTCCAGCGGGGGACAGATACGCAGTATTTT.

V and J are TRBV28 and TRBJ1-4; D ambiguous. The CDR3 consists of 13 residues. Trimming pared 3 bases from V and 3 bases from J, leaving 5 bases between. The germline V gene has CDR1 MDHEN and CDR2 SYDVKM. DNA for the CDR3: TGTGCCAGCAGTTTTGGAGCTAATGAAAAACTGTTTTTT. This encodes CASSFGANEKLFF.

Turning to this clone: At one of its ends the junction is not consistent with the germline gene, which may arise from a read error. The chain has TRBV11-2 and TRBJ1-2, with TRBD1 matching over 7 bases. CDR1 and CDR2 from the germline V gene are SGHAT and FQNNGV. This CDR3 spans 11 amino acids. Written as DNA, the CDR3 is TGTGCCAGAAGGGGGCACTATGGCCACACCTTC. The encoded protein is CARRGHYGHTF.

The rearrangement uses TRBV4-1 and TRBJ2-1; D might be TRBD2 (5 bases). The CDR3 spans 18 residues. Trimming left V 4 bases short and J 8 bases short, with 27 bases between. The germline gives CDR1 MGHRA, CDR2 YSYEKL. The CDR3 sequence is CASSLNAASAGALHEQFF. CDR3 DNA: TGCGCCAGCAGCCTTAATGCCGCTTCGGCGGGTGCCTTGCATGAGCAGTTCTTC.

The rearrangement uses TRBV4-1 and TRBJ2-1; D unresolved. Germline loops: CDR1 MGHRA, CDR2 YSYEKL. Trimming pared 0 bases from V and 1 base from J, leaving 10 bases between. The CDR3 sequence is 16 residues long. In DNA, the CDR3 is TGCGCCAGCAGCCAAGAGGCGTCGCTGTCCTACAATGAGCAGTTCTTC. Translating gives CASSQEASLSYNEQFF.

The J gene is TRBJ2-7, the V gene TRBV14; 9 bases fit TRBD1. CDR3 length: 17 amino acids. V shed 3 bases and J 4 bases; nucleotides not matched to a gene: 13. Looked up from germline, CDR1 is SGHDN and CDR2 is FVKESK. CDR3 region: CASSHVPGTGLTYEQYF. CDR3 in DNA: TGTGCCAGCAGCCACGTCCCCGGGACAGGGTTAACATACGAGCAGTACTTC.

CDR3 coding DNA: TGTGCCAGCAGACGAGGGGGGCAGGACACCGGGGAGCTGTTTTTT. This sequence encodes CASRRGGQDTGELFF. This chain links TRBV6-5 with TRBJ2-2, with D perhaps being TRBD1 or TRBD2 (6 bases each). In germline, CDR1 is MNHEY, CDR2 SVGAGI. The CDR3 extends over 15 amino acids. V was trimmed by 6 bases and J by 3 bases, leaving 14 bases between them.

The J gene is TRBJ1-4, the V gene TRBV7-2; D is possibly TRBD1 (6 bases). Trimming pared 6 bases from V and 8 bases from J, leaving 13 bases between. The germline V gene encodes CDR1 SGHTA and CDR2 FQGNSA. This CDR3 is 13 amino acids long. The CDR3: CASSQGWREKLFF. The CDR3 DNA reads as TGTGCCAGCAGTCAGGGGTGGAGGGAAAAACTGTTTTTT.

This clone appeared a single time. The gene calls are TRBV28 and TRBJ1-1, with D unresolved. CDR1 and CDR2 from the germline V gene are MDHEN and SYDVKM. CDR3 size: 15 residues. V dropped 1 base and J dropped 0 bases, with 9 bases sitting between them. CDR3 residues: CASSLFRVMNTEAFF. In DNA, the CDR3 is TGTGCCAGCAGTTTATTTCGGGTAATGAACACTGAAGCTTTCTTT.

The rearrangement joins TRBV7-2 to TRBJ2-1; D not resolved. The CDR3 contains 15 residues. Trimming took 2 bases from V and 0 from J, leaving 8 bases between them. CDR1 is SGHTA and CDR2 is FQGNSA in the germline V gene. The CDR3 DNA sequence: TGTGCCAGCAGCTTACTAGGAGTCTCCTACAATGAGCAGTTCTTC. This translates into CASSLLGVSYNEQFF.

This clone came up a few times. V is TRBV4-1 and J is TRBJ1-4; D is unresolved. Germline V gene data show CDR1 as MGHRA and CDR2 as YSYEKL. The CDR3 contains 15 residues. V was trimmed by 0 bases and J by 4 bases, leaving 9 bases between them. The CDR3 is CASSQDRSINEKLFF. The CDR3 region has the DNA TGCGCCAGCAGCCAAGATCGCTCGATTAATGAAAAACTGTTTTTT.

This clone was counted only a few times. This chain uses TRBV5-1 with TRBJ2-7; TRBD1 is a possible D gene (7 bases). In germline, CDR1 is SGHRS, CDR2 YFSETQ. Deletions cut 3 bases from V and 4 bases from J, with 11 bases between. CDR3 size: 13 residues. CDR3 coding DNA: TGCGCCAGCAGCTCGACAGGGACTTACGAGCAGTACTTC. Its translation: CASSSTGTYEQYF.

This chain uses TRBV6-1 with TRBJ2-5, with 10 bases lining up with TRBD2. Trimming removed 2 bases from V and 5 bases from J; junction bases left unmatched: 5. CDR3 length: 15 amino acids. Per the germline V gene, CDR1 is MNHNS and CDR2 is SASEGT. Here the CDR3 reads CASSEQRGGRETQYF. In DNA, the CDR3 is TGTGCCAGCAGTGAACAGCGGGGGGGCCGGGAGACCCAGTACTTC.

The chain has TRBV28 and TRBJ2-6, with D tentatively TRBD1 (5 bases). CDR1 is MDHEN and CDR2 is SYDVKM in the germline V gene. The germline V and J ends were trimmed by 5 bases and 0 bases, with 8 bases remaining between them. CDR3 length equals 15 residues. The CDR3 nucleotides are TGTGCCAGCAGTAATACAGGCTCTGGGGCCAACGTCCTGACTTTC. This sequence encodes CASSNTGSGANVLTF.

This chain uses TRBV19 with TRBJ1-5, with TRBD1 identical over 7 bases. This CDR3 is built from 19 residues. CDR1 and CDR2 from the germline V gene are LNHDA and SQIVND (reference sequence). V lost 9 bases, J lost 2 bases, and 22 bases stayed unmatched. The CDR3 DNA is TGTGCCAGCCGGGGGGTCAAAGGGGGCAACAATCCCCGCAATCAGCCCCAGCATTTT. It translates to CASRGVKGGNNPRNQPQHF.

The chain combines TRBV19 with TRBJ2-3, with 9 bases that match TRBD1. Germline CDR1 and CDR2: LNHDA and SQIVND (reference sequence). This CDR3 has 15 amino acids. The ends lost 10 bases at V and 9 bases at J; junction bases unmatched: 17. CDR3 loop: CATRDGTGSVETQYF. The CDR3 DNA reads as TGTGCCACCCGGGACGGGACAGGGAGTGTGGAGACGCAGTATTTT.

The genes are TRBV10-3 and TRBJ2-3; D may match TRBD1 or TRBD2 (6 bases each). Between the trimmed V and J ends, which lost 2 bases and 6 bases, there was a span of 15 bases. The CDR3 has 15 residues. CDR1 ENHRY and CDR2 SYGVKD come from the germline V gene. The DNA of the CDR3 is TGTGCCATCAGTGAGCTCGGGGGCGTCCGGGATACGCAGTATTTT. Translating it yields CAISELGGVRDTQYF.

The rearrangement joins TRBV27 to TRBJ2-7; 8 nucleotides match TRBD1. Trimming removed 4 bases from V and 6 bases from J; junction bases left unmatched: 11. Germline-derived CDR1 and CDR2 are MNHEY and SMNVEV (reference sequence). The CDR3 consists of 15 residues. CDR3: CASSSYPTGAGEQYF. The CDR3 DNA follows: TGTGCCAGCAGTTCCTATCCGACAGGGGCCGGCGAGCAGTACTTC.

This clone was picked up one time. The CDR3 spells CASSPRQAVYGYTF. DNA of the CDR3: TGTGCCAGCAGTCCCCGACAGGCCGTCTATGGCTACACCTTC. The chain joins TRBV27 to TRBJ1-2; D is possibly TRBD1 (6 bases). The V gene's germline CDR1 is MNHEY and CDR2 SMNVEV (reference sequence). Trimming took 5 bases from V and 4 from J, leaving 14 bases between them. The CDR3 loop spans 14 amino acids.